This T cell receptor beta chain came from a study of T cell responses to AZD1222 COVID-19 vaccine. Study-wide findings and caveats: Mostly white British, mostly female donors; authors suggested clonal diversity may be underestimated. Samples come after the peak T cell response, not at day 14.

The CDR3 loop spans 14 amino acids. In germline, CDR1 is SGHDN, CDR2 FVKESK. Trimming removed 1 base from V and 11 bases from J, with 17 bases in between. Produced via immunoSEQ multiplex PCR; TCRdb's table is partial and in-frame only. Of more than 150,000 clones listed, over 80% are singletons. Remarks on this clone: Its antigen is unknown.

The starting material was peripheral blood, obtained on day 0 of AZD1222 vaccination. The V gene is TRBV14, the J gene TRBJ1-1, with TRBD1 as a possible D gene (5 bases). The clonotype comes from an adult in good health. The CDR3 sequence: CASSQGKGSRGAFF. CDR3 bases: TGTGCCAGCAGCCAAGGGAAGGGGTCGCGGGGGGCTTTCTTT.